Listed below are T cell receptor beta chains from one sample, sequenced in a study of T cells after yellow fever vaccination. One entry per CDR3 protein results from TCRdb running MiXCR on the 5' RACE reads. The table shows more than 350,000 distinct CDR3 sequences, with around 10% occurring only once. The specimen was PBMCs, collected on the day of the first yellow fever vaccination. These receptors were obtained from a man between 18 and 29 years old who received the YFV17D yellow fever vaccine. CDR3s include the opening cysteine and the closing phenylalanine or tryptophan. D genes are given only for firm matches. Clone size, where shown, is once, few, many, or a class for clones that have expanded.

size: few
V: TRBV20-1
J: TRBJ2-5
D: TRBD2
CDR3: CSAPGLAGVGETQYF
DNA: TGCAGTGCCCCAGGACTAGCGGGGGTTGGAGAGACCCAGTACTTC

size: few
V: TRBV14
J: TRBJ1-6
D: -
CDR3: CASSLRGGWRSPLHF
DNA: TGTGCCAGCAGCCTTAGAGGGGGTTGGCGTTCACCCCTCCACTTT

size: few
V: TRBV28
J: TRBJ2-5
D: TRBD2
CDR3: CASSAWTSGGEETQYF
DNA: TGTGCCAGCAGTGCCTGGACTAGCGGGGGGGAAGAGACCCAGTACTTC

size: -
V: TRBV12-3/TRBV12-4
J: TRBJ2-2
D: -
CDR3: CASSGPGGTTGELFF
DNA: TGTGCCAGCAGTGGACCCGGGGGAACCACCGGGGAGCTGTTTTTT

size: -
V: TRBV20-1
J: TRBJ1-6
D: -
CDR3: CSARDEGSPLHF
DNA: TGCAGTGCTAGAGATGAGGGTTCACCCCTCCACTTT

size: -
V: TRBV6-1
J: TRBJ2-3
D: TRBD1
CDR3: CASAQPGQGGNTQYF
DNA: TGTGCCAGCGCGCAACCGGGACAGGGAGGAAATACGCAGTATTTT

size: many
V: TRBV27
J: TRBJ2-1
D: -
CDR3: CASSLLGQGEFF
DNA: TGTGCCAGCAGTTTATTGGGGCAGGGTGAGTTCTTC

size: few
V: TRBV9
J: TRBJ2-6
D: -
CDR3: CASSPRVASGANVLTF
DNA: TGTGCCAGCAGCCCCCGGGTCGCCTCTGGGGCCAACGTCCTGACTTTC

size: -
V: TRBV20-1
J: TRBJ1-2
D: TRBD1
CDR3: CSAPSTGGYGYTF
DNA: TGCAGTGCTCCATCGACAGGGGGCTATGGCTACACCTTC

size: few
V: TRBV7-9
J: TRBJ1-5
D: TRBD1
CDR3: CASSYRTGMGNQPQHF
DNA: TGTGCCAGCAGCTATAGGACAGGGATGGGCAATCAGCCCCAGCATTTT

size: few
V: TRBV10-1
J: TRBJ2-5
D: TRBD2
CDR3: CASSDDGLAGETQYF
DNA: TGCGCCAGCAGTGATGACGGACTAGCTGGAGAGACCCAGTACTTC

size: -
V: TRBV9
J: TRBJ1-3
D: -
CDR3: CASSVESGFYSGNTIYF
DNA: TGTGCCAGCAGCGTAGAATCGGGGTTTTACTCTGGAAACACCATATATTTT

size: few
V: TRBV29-1
J: TRBJ1-5
D: -
CDR3: CSVGTEGNQPQHF
DNA: TGCAGCGTTGGAACAGAGGGCAATCAGCCCCAGCATTTT

size: -
V: TRBV4-3
J: TRBJ1-2
D: -
CDR3: CASSQDIVPAGPTYGYTF
DNA: TGCGCCAGCAGCCAAGATATCGTTCCGGCAGGGCCGACCTATGGCTACACCTTC

size: -
V: TRBV7-9
J: TRBJ2-2
D: TRBD1
CDR3: CASSLVQGTGELFF
DNA: TGTGCCAGCAGCTTGGTACAGGGGACCGGGGAGCTGTTTTTT

size: many
V: TRBV27
J: TRBJ1-1
D: -
CDR3: CASSWGDQNTEAFF
DNA: TGTGCCAGCTCCTGGGGGGACCAGAACACTGAAGCTTTCTTT

size: -
V: TRBV7-2
J: TRBJ2-3
D: -
CDR3: CASSPPGLRTEYF
DNA: TGTGCCAGCAGCCCCCCGGGACTTAGAACAGAGTATTTT

size: many
V: TRBV5-1
J: TRBJ2-5
D: -
CDR3: CASSLSLLEEETQYF
DNA: TGCGCCAGCAGCTTGTCTCTCCTTGAGGAAGAGACCCAGTACTTC

size: -
V: TRBV7-9
J: TRBJ2-3
D: TRBD2
CDR3: CASSLIGGGITDTQYF
DNA: TGTGCCAGCAGCTTAATCGGCGGGGGGATCACAGATACGCAGTATTTT

size: few
V: TRBV11-2
J: TRBJ2-3
D: -
CDR3: CASSPSPTRSAPDTQYF
DNA: TGTGCCAGCAGCCCTTCACCGACTAGATCGGCCCCAGATACGCAGTATTTT

size: few
V: TRBV12-3/TRBV12-4
J: TRBJ1-3
D: -
CDR3: CASSLERLGNTIYF
DNA: TGTGCCAGCAGTTTGGAGAGGCTTGGAAACACCATATATTTT

size: many
V: TRBV5-1
J: TRBJ2-3
D: TRBD2
CDR3: CASSILAGGLPDTQYF
DNA: TGCGCCAGCAGCATACTAGCGGGGGGGTTGCCAGATACGCAGTATTTT

size: many
V: TRBV12-3/TRBV12-4
J: TRBJ1-1
D: TRBD1
CDR3: CASTRGGTGAMNTEAFF
DNA: TGTGCCAGCACCCGAGGGGGGACAGGGGCGATGAACACTGAAGCTTTCTTT

size: -
V: TRBV2
J: TRBJ2-7
D: TRBD2
CDR3: CASSRTSGSYEQYF
DNA: TGTGCCAGCAGTCGGACTAGCGGCTCCTACGAGCAGTACTTC

size: few
V: TRBV4-3
J: TRBJ2-3
D: TRBD2
CDR3: CASSRLAGGDTDTQYF
DNA: TGCGCCAGCAGCCGCCTAGCGGGGGGCGACACAGATACGCAGTATTTT

size: few
V: TRBV29-1
J: TRBJ2-1
D: -
CDR3: CSVAGVEWENSNEQFF
DNA: TGCAGCGTTGCAGGCGTTGAGTGGGAGAACTCGAATGAGCAGTTCTTC

size: -
V: TRBV7-9
J: TRBJ2-3
D: TRBD1
CDR3: CASSGDRQGFRDTQYF
DNA: TGTGCCAGCAGCGGGGATAGACAGGGATTCAGGGATACGCAGTATTTT

size: few
V: TRBV20-1
J: TRBJ2-5
D: -
CDR3: CSAREAGKETQYF
DNA: TGCAGTGCTAGAGAGGCGGGAAAAGAGACCCAGTACTTC

size: -
V: TRBV20-1
J: TRBJ1-2
D: TRBD1
CDR3: CSARVPGQYGYTF
DNA: TGCAGTGCTCGCGTTCCGGGACAGTATGGCTACACCTTC

size: -
V: TRBV12-3/TRBV12-4
J: TRBJ1-1
D: -
CDR3: CASSLEGLAAFF
DNA: TGTGCCAGCAGTTTAGAGGGCTTGGCAGCTTTCTTT

size: -
V: TRBV20-1
J: TRBJ1-5
D: -
CDR3: CSADKGSGQPQHF
DNA: TGCAGTGCGGACAAGGGATCGGGTCAGCCCCAGCATTTT